This entry lists 20 T cell receptor beta chains sequenced from one sample in a study of T-cell memory formation after mild COVID-19. Each CDR3 protein gets one entry after TCRdb re-called the 5' RACE reads with MiXCR. The sample yields about 150,000 distinct CDR3 sequences, 15% to 20% seen once. Sequences were obtained from PBMCs or a T cell subset sorted from them (not recorded which). These receptor sequences come from an adult woman who had mild COVID-19 (a few samples of this study predate the infection). Cell type and time point are not known.

The chain combines TRBV18 with TRBJ2-1, with no clear D. Germline lookup yields CDR1 KGHSH and CDR2 LQKENI. The CDR3 has 13 amino acids. V shed 7 bases and J shed 4 bases, with 11 bases lying between them. CDR3 residues: CASYTTGYNEQFF. CDR3 nucleotides: TGTGCCAGCTACACAACGGGTTACAATGAGCAGTTCTTC.

The V and J genes are TRBV12-3 or TRBV12-4 and TRBJ2-1; no clear D gene. The CDR3 runs to 13 residues. Deletions cut 2 bases from V and 3 bases from J, with 5 bases between. The CDR3 DNA follows: TGTGCCAGCAGTTTAAACAGCTACAATGAGCAGTTCTTC. Translated, it gives CASSLNSYNEQFF.

The chain joins TRBV7-2 to TRBJ2-3; 12 bases match TRBD2. Per the germline V gene, CDR1 is SGHTA and CDR2 is FQGNSA. V lost 3 bases and J lost 1; bases outside the gene matches: 8. The CDR3 has 18 amino acids. The CDR3 nucleotides are TGTGCCAGCAGCTTCCTAGCGGGAGGGCCGGTGGGCACAGATACGCAGTATTTT. Translated: CASSFLAGGPVGTDTQYF.

The chain employs TRBV30 and TRBJ2-1, with a tentative D call TRBD1 (5 bases). The CDR3 has 12 residues. V was cut by 4 bases and J by 4 bases, with 8 bases left in between. Germline V gene sequence: CDR1 GTSNPN, CDR2 SVGIG (reference sequence). CDR3 DNA: TGTGCCTGGACCGCAGGGTACAATGAGCAGTTCTTC. Residues: CAWTAGYNEQFF.

This clonotype has ten or more counts. The chain links TRBV11-1 to TRBJ2-1, with a tentative D call TRBD2 (6 bases). CDR1 and CDR2 from the germline V gene are SGHAT and FQDESV (reference sequence). The ends were cut back, 5 bases at V and 6 bases at J, with 11 bases in the middle. This CDR3 is 13 amino acids long. CDR3 protein: CASSAGTVNEQFF. The CDR3 DNA is TGTGCCAGCAGCGCGGGGACGGTCAATGAGCAGTTCTTC. The full variable domain, completed using reference TRBV11-1 and TRBJ2-1, is EAEVAQSPRYKITEKSQAVAFWCDPISGHATLYWYRQILGQGPELLVQFQDESVVDDSQLPKDRFSAERLKGVDSTLKIQPAELGDSAMYLCASSAGTVNEQFFGPGTRLTVL.

The chain recombines TRBV12-3 or TRBV12-4 with TRBJ1-2, with no clear D. CDR3 length: 14 residues. V lost 6 bases, J lost 0 bases, and 11 bases lay in between. The CDR3 sequence is CASRIGPTNYGYTF. For the CDR3, the DNA is TGTGCCAGCAGGATAGGACCAACTAACTATGGCTACACCTTC.

The chain has TRBV30 and TRBJ1-2; 7 nucleotides line up with TRBD1. V shed 4 bases and J 5 bases; nucleotides not matched to a gene: 13. The CDR3 loop spans 15 amino acids. The germline CDR1 and CDR2 sequences are GTSNPN and SVGIG (reference sequence). CDR3 sequence: CAWNGGETGWYGYTF. CDR3 nucleotide sequence: TGTGCCTGGAACGGGGGGGAGACAGGGTGGTATGGCTACACCTTC.

The V call is TRBV20-1, the J call TRBJ2-3, with no clear D. The germline V gene encodes CDR1 DFQATT and CDR2 SNEGSKA (reference sequence). Trimming cost V 6 bases and J 2 bases, with 3 bases left between them. The CDR3 spans 10 residues. The CDR3 loop is CSANTDTQYF. CDR3 bases: TGCAGTGCCAACACAGATACGCAGTATTTT.

The rearrangement links TRBV30 to TRBJ2-7; maybe TRBD1 (6 bases). CDR3 length: 16 residues. The V gene's germline CDR1 is GTSNPN and CDR2 SVGIG (reference sequence). The germline V and J ends were trimmed by 1 base and 0 bases, with 16 bases remaining between them. CDR3 bases: TGTGCCTGGAGTGCCGGTCACCGGGACACCTCCTACGAGCAGTACTTC. This codes for CAWSAGHRDTSYEQYF.

This clonotype was counted a few times. This rearrangement joins TRBV12-3 or TRBV12-4 to TRBJ2-1; TRBD2 might be the D (5 bases). Trimming took 1 base from V and 4 from J, leaving 11 bases between them. This CDR3 has 15 amino acids. DNA of the CDR3: TGTGCCAGCAGTTTAGAGAGGGTGAGATACAATGAGCAGTTCTTC. Protein product: CASSLERVRYNEQFF.

This clonotype was seen a few times. The J gene is TRBJ2-7, the V gene TRBV20-1; TRBD1 agrees at 11 bases. This CDR3 is 14 amino acids long. V lost 2 bases to trimming and J lost 4 bases; unmatched junction nucleotides: 4. Germline CDR1 DFQATT, CDR2 SNEGSKA (reference sequence). The CDR3 bases are TGCAGTGCTAGATCTCGGGACAGGGGGTACGAGCAGTACTTC. The encoded protein is CSARSRDRGYEQYF.

This clonotype was recorded a few times. The chain employs TRBV10-3 and TRBJ1-1, with 8 positions matching TRBD1. V lost 3 bases to trimming and J lost 7 bases; unmatched junction nucleotides: 10. Germline CDR1 is ENHRY and CDR2 is SYGVKD. This CDR3 is 15 amino acids long. CDR3 in DNA: TGTGCCATCAGTGACCGAGGCAGGGGGCACGGTGAAGCTTTCTTT. Encoded protein: CAISDRGRGHGEAFF.

This clonotype was counted only a few times. The CDR3 spells CASSPGPYSYEQYF. For the CDR3, the DNA is TGTGCCAGCAGCCCGGGCCCCTACTCCTACGAGCAGTACTTC. This chain joins TRBV5-5 and TRBJ2-7; D remains unclear. Trimming removed 4 bases at V and 0 bases at J, with 11 bases between. The CDR3 has 14 amino acids. The germline V gene encodes CDR1 SGHKS and CDR2 YYEKEE (reference sequence).

This clonotype was recorded at least ten times. The CDR3 region is CATSRGTATRAFRAGELFF. CDR3 coding DNA: TGTGCCACCAGCAGAGGCACCGCCACCCGGGCCTTTCGAGCGGGGGAGCTGTTTTTT. The V gene is TRBV15, the J gene TRBJ2-2; D unclear. V was shortened by 1 base and J by 8 bases, with 26 bases between the two germline ends. CDR1 is LNHNV, CDR2 YYDKDF, per germline (reference sequence). The CDR3 length is 19 residues.

This clonotype occurred a few times. V usage is TRBV24-1 and J usage is TRBJ2-1, with 10 positions matching TRBD1. In germline, CDR1 is KGHDR, CDR2 SFDVKD. The V segment lost 5 bases and the J segment 6 bases; nucleotides outside the gene matches: 3. The CDR3 consists of 14 residues. The CDR3 nucleotides are TGTGCCACCAGTGGGACAGGGGGGCCCAATGAGCAGTTCTTC. Its translation is CATSGTGGPNEQFF.

This clonotype showed up just a few times. This chain connects TRBV9 to TRBJ1-2; 10 bases are a match to TRBD1. V dropped 4 bases and J dropped 1; count of bases not matched to a gene: 7. The CDR3 contains 16 residues. In germline, CDR1 is SGDLS, CDR2 YYNGEE. DNA of the CDR3: TGTGCCAGCAGCTCAAGAGGGGACAGGGGTAACTATGGCTACACCTTC. Translation: CASSSRGDRGNYGYTF.

V gene TRBV5-5 combines with J gene TRBJ2-1; 11 positions match TRBD1. Losses at the gene ends were 0 bases for V and 6 bases for J; bases not matched to a gene: 2. The CDR3 extends over 15 amino acids. CDR1 SGHKS and CDR2 YYEKEE come from the germline V gene (reference sequence). The CDR3: CASSLAGQGANEQFF. The CDR3 DNA reads TGTGCCAGCAGCTTGGCTGGACAGGGGGCCAATGAGCAGTTCTTC.

The genes are TRBV20-1 and TRBJ1-1; 7 nucleotides match TRBD1. V gave up 8 bases and J gave up 2 bases; unmatched junction bases: 14. CDR1 is DFQATT, CDR2 SNEGSKA, per germline (reference sequence). CDR3 length: 15 amino acids. The CDR3 loop is CSFSPADRFNTEAFF. The CDR3 coding sequence is TGCAGTTTTTCCCCGGCGGACAGGTTTAACACTGAAGCTTTCTTT.

The chain is built from TRBV6-5 and TRBJ1-5; TRBD1 matches 7 bases. The germline CDR1 and CDR2 sequences are MNHEY and SVGAGI. This CDR3 is 15 amino acids long. V dropped 6 bases and J dropped 1; count of bases not matched to a gene: 6. The CDR3 is CASSPGTASNQPQHF. The CDR3 region has the DNA TGTGCCAGCAGCCCAGGGACAGCGAGCAATCAGCCCCAGCATTTT.

This clonotype was seen a few times. The J gene is TRBJ1-3, the V gene TRBV5-1, with 9 bases lining up with TRBD1. The length of the CDR3 is 16 residues. The germline gives CDR1 SGHRS, CDR2 YFSETQ. Trimming at V came to 4 bases and at J to 3 bases, leaving 8 bases not matched to a gene. The chain's CDR3 is CASSPRQGGFGNTIYF. DNA for the CDR3: TGCGCCAGCAGCCCGAGACAGGGGGGTTTTGGAAACACCATATATTTT.